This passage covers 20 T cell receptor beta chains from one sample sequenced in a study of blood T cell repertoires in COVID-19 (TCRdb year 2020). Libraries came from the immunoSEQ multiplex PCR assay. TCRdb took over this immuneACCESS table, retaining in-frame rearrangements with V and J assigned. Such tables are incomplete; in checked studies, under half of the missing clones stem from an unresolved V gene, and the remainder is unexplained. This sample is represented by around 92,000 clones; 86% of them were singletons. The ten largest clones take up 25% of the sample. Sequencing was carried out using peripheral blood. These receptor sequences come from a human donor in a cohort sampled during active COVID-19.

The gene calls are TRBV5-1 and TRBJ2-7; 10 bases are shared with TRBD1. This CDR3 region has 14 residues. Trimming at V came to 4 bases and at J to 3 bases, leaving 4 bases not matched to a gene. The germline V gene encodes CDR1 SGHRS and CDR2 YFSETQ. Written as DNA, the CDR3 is TGCGCCAGCAGCCCGGGACAGGGGATCTACGAGCAGTACTTC. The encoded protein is CASSPGQGIYEQYF.

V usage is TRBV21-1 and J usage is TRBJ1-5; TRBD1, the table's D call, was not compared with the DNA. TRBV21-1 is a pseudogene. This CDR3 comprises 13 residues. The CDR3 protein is CASSNLGQGSQHF. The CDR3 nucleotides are TGTGCCAGCAGCAATCTAGGACAGGGGTCCCAGCATTTT.

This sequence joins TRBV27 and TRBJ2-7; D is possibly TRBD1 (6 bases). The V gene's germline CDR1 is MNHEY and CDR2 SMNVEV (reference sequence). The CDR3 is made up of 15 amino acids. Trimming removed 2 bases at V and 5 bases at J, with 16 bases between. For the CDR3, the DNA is TGTGCCAGCAGTTTAAGCCCCCCGCAGGGGAACGAGCAGTACTTC. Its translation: CASSLSPPQGNEQYF.

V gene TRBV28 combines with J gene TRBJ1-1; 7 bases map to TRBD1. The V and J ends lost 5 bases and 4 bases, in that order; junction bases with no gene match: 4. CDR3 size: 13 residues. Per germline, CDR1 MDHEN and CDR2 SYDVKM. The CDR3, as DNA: TGTGCCAGCAGTGACAGGGCGGGCACTGAAGCTTTCTTT. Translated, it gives CASSDRAGTEAFF. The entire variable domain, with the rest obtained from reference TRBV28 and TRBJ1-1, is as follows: DVKVTQSSRYLVKRTGEKVFLECVQDMDHENMFWYRQDPGLGLRLIYFSYDVKMKEKGDIPEGYSVSREKKERFSLILESASTNQTSMYLCASSDRAGTEAFFGQGTRLTVV.

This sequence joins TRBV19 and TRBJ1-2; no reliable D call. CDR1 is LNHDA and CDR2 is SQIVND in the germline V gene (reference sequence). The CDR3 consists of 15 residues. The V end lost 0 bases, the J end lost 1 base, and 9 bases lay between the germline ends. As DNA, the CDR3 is TGTGCCAGTAGTATAGATCTGACAAGTAACTATGGCTACACCTTC. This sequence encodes CASSIDLTSNYGYTF.

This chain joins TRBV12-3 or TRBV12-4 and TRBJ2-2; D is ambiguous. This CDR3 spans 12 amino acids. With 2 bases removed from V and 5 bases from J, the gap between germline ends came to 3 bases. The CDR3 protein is CASSLTTGELFF. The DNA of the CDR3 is TGTGCCAGCAGTTTAACAACCGGGGAGCTGTTTTTT.

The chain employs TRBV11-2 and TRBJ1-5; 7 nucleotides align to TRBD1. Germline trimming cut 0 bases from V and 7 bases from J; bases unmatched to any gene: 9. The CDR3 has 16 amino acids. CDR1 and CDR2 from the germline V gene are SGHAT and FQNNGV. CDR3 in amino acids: CASSLDGAGGNQPQHF. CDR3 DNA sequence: TGTGCCAGCAGCTTAGATGGGGCAGGGGGAAACCAGCCCCAGCATTTT.

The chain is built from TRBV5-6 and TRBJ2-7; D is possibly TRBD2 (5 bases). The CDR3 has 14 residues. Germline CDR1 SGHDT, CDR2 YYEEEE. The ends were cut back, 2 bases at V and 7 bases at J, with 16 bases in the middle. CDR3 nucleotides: TGTGCCAGCAGCTTCCGGGCCAGAGGGAGAGAGCAGTACTTC. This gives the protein CASSFRARGREQYF.

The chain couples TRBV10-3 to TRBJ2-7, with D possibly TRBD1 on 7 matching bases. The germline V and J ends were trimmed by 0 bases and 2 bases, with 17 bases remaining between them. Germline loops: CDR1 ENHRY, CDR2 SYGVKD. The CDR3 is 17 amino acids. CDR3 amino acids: CAISESEGTVGAYEQYF. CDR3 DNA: TGTGCCATCAGTGAGTCGGAGGGGACAGTAGGAGCCTACGAGCAGTACTTC.

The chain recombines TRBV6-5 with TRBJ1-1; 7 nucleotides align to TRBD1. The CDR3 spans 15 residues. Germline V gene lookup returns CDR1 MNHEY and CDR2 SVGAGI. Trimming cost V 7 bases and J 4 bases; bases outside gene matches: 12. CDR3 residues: CASNFQTGMGTEAFF. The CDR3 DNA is TGTGCCAGCAATTTTCAGACAGGGATGGGCACTGAAGCTTTCTTT.

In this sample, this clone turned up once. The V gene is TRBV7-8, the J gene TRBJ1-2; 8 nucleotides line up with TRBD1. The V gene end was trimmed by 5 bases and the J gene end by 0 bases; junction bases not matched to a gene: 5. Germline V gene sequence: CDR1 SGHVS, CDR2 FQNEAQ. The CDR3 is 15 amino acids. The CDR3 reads CASSMGQAANYGYTF. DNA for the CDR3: TGTGCCAGCAGCATGGGACAGGCCGCTAACTATGGCTACACCTTC.

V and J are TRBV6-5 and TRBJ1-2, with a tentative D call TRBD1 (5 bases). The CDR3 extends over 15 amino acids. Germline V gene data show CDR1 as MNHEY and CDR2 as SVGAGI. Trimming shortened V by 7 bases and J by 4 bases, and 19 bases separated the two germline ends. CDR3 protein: CASTHLGHHIYGYTF. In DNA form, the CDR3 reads TGTGCCAGCACCCATCTAGGACACCACATCTATGGCTACACCTTC.

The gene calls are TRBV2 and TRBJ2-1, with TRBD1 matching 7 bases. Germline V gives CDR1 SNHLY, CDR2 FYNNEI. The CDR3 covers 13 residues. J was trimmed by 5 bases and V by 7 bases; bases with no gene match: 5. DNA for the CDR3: TGTGCCAGCATCTTGGGACAGAACAATGAGCAGTTCTTC. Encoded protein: CASILGQNNEQFF.

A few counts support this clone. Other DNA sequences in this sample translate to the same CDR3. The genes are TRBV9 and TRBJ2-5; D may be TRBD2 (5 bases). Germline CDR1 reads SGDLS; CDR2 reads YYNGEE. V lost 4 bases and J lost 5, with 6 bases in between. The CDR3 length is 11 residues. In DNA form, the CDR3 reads TGTGCCAGCAGCCGAGGGGAGACCCAGTACTTC. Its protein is CASSRGETQYF. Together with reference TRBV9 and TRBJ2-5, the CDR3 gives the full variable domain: DSGVTQTPKHLITATGQRVTLRCSPRSGDLSVYWYQQSLDQGLQFLIQYYNGEERAKGNILERFSAQQFPDLHSELNLSSLELGDSALYFCASSRGETQYFGPGTRLLVL.

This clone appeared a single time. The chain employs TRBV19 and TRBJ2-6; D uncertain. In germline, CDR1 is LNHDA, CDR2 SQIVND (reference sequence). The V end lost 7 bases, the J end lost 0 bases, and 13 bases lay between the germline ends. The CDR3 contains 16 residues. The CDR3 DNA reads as TGTGCCAGTACGAGCCCACCGCTCTCTGGGGCCAACGTCCTGACTTTC. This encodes CASTSPPLSGANVLTF.

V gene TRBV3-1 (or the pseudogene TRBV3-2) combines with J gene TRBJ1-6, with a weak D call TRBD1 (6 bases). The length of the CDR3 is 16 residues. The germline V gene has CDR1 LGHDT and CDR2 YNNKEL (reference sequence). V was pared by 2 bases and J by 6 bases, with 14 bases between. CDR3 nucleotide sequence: TGTGCCAGCAGCCAAAAAGACAGGTTCCGTAATTCACCCCTCCACTTT. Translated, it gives CASSQKDRFRNSPLHF.

CDR3 nucleotides: TGTGCCAGCGGCCATTTACAGACCTACGAGCAGTACTTC. It codes for CASGHLQTYEQYF. The chain joins TRBV6-2 or TRBV6-3 to TRBJ2-7; D gene uncertain. V gave up 8 bases and J gave up 2 bases, with 13 bases separating them. The CDR3 sequence is 13 residues long. CDR1 is MNHEY, CDR2 SVGEGT, per germline.

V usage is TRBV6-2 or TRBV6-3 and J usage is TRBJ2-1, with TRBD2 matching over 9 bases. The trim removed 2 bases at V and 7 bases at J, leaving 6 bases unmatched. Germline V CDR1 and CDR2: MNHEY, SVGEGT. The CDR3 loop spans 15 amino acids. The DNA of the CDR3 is TGTGCCAGCAGTTACCCCGCGGGGGGGCCTAATGAGCAGTTCTTC. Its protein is CASSYPAGGPNEQFF.

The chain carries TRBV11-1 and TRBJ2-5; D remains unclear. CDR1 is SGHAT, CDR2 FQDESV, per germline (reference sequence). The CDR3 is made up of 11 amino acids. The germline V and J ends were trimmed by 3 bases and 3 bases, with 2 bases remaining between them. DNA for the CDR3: TGTGCCAGCAGCTTTAAAGAGACCCAGTACTTC. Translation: CASSFKETQYF.

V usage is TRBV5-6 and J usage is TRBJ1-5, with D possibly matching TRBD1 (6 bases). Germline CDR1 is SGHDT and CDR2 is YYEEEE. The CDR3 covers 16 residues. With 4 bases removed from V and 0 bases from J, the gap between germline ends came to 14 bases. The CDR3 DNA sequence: TGTGCCAGCAGCATGTGGACAGATTATAGCAATCAGCCCCAGCATTTT. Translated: CASSMWTDYSNQPQHF.